One sample yielded the 6 T cell receptor beta chains listed below, sequenced in a study of OX40 agonist ivuxolimab in advanced cancers. Profiled with immunoSEQ multiplex PCR; TCRdb holds only in-frame clones, not every one. The top ten hold 0.76% of the sample, which has about 63,000 clones, 70% to 90% seen once. Sequenced here: CD4+ or CD8+ T cells sorted from blood, sampled in a trial of the OX40 agonist ivuxolimab. The receptors shown here come from an adult with an advanced solid tumor such as melanoma, head and neck, liver or kidney cancer.

This clone occurred a few times. V usage is TRBV4-2 and J usage is TRBJ2-7; 9 nucleotides line up with TRBD1. Trimming cost V 3 bases and J 6 bases; bases outside gene matches: 15. From germline, CDR1 is LGHNA and CDR2 YNFKEQ. CDR3 length: 17 residues. CDR3 in amino acids: CASSHLRPGTGISEQYF. In DNA form, the CDR3 reads TGTGCCAGCAGCCATCTAAGGCCCGGGACAGGGATCTCCGAGCAGTACTTC.

The chain joins TRBV28 to TRBJ1-5; D gene unclear. V lost 2 bases and J lost 0, with 5 bases in between. The CDR3 runs 14 residues. Germline CDR1 and CDR2: MDHEN and SYDVKM. The CDR3 nucleotides read TGTGCCAGCAGTTTACCGGGTAGCAATCAGCCCCAGCATTTT. Translated: CASSLPGSNQPQHF.

A single count supports this clone. V gene TRBV11-2 combines with J gene TRBJ1-4; D not certain. The CDR3 spans 12 residues. Germline V gene lookup returns CDR1 SGHAT and CDR2 FQNNGV. V lost 6 bases to trimming and J lost 7 bases, with 9 bases between them. CDR3 in amino acids: CASSHYSEKLFF. CDR3 coding DNA: TGTGCCAGCAGTCACTATTCTGAAAAACTGTTTTTT.

This sequence joins TRBV2 and TRBJ2-7; a possible D gene is TRBD1 (7 bases). Trimming cost V 9 bases and J 3 bases, with 21 bases left between them. CDR1 is SNHLY, CDR2 FYNNEI, per germline. The CDR3 is 15 amino acids. The CDR3 sequence is CASSRDGGGYYEQYF. As DNA, the CDR3 is TGTGCCAGTTCTAGAGACGGAGGGGGCTACTACGAGCAGTACTTC.

This sequence joins TRBV6-1 and TRBJ2-5, with D perhaps matching TRBD1 (7 bases). The germline CDR1 and CDR2 sequences are MNHNS and SASEGT. The V gene lost 10 bases and the J gene lost 5 bases, with 20 bases spanning the gap. This CDR3 is 14 amino acids long. The CDR3 DNA follows: TGTGCCATTATGTCGGCAGGGGGGCGGGAGACCCAGTACTTC. It translates to CAIMSAGGRETQYF.

On this clone itself: The same CDR3 is also encoded by other DNA sequences in this sample. This sequence joins TRBV7-2 and TRBJ2-5; 15 nucleotides align to TRBD2. V shed 3 bases, J shed 3 bases, and the junction held 2 bases outside the gene matches. CDR1 SGHTA and CDR2 FQGNSA come from the germline V gene. This CDR3 has 16 residues. The CDR3 here is CASSLGLAGGEETQYF. The CDR3 nucleotides are TGTGCCAGCAGCTTGGGACTAGCGGGAGGAGAAGAGACCCAGTACTTC.